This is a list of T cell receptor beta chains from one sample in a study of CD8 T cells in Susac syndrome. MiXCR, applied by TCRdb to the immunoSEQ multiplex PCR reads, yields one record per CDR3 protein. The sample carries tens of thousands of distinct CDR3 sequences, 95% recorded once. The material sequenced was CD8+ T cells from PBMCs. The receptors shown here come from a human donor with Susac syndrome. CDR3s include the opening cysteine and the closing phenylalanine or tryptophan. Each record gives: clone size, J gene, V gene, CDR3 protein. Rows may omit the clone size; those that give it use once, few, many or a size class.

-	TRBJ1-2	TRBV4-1	CASSQGSGYTF
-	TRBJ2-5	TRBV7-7	CASSWGLAGQETQYF
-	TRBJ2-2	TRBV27	CASSFIGTGYTGELFF
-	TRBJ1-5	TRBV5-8	CASSLGLYSNQPQHF
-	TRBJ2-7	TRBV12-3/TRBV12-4	CASSLPFHEQYF
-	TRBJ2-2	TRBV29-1	CSAVQAGTNTGELFF
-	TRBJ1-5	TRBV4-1	CASSQGGINSNQPQHF
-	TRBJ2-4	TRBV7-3	CASSRIGDSYKNIQYF
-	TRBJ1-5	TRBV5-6	CASSLAGAGNQPQHF
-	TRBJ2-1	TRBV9	CASSDRLAGGNEQFF
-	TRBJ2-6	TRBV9	CASSVNLGIGAGANVLTF
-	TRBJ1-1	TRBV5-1	CASKSYGDTEAFF
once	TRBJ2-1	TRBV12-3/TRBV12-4	CASSPSGDEQFF
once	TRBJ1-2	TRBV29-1	CSVPDSGGYTF
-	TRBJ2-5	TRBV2	CARGGLDHQETQYF
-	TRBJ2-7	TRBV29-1	CSGTTGASYEQYF
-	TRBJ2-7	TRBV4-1	CASSQGTGAVYEQYF
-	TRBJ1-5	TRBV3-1	CASSQDHNENQPQHF
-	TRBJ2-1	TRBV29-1	CSVVEREYNEQFF
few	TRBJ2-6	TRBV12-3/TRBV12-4	CASSPRTVSGANVLTF
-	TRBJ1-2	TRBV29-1	CSVVGGTYGLTGTGYTF
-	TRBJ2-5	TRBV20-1	CSAREEGGEETQYF
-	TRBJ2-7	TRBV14	CASSPIIGSYYEQYF
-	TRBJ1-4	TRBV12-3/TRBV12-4	CASSLALLEKLFF
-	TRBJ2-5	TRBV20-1	CSARGGQREGETQYF
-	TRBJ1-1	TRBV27	CASSSGGGVEAFF
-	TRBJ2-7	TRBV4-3	CASSQVQTATYEQYF
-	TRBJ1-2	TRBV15	CATSRDDRVNGYTF
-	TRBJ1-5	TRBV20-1	CSAVGPWDRGGGAYQPQHF
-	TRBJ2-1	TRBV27	CASSDLDYNEQFF
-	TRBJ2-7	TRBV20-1	CSAREFRGPYEQYF
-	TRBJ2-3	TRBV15	CATSSHGTGSASGGSWDTQYF
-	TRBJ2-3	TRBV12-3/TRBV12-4	CASSSAGDTDTQYF
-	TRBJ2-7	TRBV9	CASSVGTSGSSEQYF
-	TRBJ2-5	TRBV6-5	CASSYLGTPQETQYF
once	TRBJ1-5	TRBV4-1	CASSQDRVSNQPQHF
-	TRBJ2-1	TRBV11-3	CASSLEGTNNEQFF
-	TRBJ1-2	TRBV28	CASSFNGYTF
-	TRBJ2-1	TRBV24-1	CATSEYGKYNEQFF
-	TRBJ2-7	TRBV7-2	CASSFQLAGGVEQYF
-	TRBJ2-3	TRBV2	CASSEILDTQYF
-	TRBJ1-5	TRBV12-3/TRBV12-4	CASSGTGLSQPQHF
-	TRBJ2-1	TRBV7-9	CASSSSGRAIYNEQFF
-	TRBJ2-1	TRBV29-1	CSVETHLNEQFF
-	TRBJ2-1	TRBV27	CASSFYNEQFF
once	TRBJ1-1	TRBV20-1	CSGVLVGSTEAFF
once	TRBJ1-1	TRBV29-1	CSVRLNTEAFF
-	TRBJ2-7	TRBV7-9	CASSPPTVTTYEQYF
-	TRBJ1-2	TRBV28	CASRPAEVRGYTF
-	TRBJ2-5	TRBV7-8	CASSLISGSPGETQYF
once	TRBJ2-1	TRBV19	CASSIVVYNEQFF
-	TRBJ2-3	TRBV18	CASSRTSGLPSSSTDTQYF
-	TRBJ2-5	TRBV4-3	CASSQSSQETQYF
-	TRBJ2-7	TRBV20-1	CSARDLAGRIAYEQYF
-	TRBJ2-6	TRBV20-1	CSARDWQGTGANVLTF